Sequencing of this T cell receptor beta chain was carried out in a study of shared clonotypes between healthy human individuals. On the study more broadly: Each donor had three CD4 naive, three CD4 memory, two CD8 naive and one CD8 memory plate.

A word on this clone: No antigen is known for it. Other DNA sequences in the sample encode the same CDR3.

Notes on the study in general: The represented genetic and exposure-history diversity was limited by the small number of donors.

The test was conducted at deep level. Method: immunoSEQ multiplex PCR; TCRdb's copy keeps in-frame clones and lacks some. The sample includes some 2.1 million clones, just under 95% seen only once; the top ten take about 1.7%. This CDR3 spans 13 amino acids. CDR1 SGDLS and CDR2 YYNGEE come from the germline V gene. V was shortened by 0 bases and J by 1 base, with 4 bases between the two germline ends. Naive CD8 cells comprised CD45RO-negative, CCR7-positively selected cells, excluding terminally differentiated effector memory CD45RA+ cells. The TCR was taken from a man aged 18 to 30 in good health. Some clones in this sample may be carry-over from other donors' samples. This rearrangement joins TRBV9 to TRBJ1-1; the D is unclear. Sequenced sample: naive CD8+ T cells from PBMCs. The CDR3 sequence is CASSVEENTEAFF. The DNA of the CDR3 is TGTGCCAGCAGCGTAGAGGAGAACACTGAAGCTTTCTTT. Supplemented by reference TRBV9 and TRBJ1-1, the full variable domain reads DSGVTQTPKHLITATGQRVTLRCSPRSGDLSVYWYQQSLDQGLQFLIQYYNGEERAKGNILERFSAQQFPDLHSELNLSSLELGDSALYFCASSVEENTEAFFGQGTRLTVV.